This T cell receptor beta chain was captured in a study of T cell changes during pregnancy in multiple sclerosis. Clones were sequenced by immunoSEQ multiplex PCR, and TCRdb holds only the in-frame ones, with some missing. The sample gives 30,000 to 45,000 clones, just over 85% of which show up once; 1.2% is in the top ten. Germline CDR1 and CDR2: WSHSY and SAAADI. There are 20 residues in the CDR3. Trimming at V came to 7 bases and at J to 0 bases, leaving 17 bases not matched to a gene. The source of this sequence is a female donor with multiple sclerosis, enrolled in a pregnancy study. The chain is built from TRBV10-2 and TRBJ1-3; 11 nucleotides line up with TRBD1. The starting material was CD4+ T cells from peripheral blood mononuclear cells, obtained before pregnancy. Here the CDR3 DNA reads TGCGCCAGCACCCCGGGTGGACAGGGGGCGTCCGCCTTCTCTGGAAACACCATATATTTT. Its protein is CASTPGGQGASAFSGNTIYF.